Shown below are 24 T cell receptor beta chains from a single sample sequenced in a study of shared clonotypes between healthy human individuals. This table comes from immunoSEQ multiplex PCR, and its TCRdb copy is limited to in-frame clones, with some not included. The sample contains nearly 1 million clones, roughly 72% of which appear only once. Sequenced: memory CD4+ T cells sorted from blood. The subset is: CD45RA-negative fraction. The receptors derive from a man aged 18 to 29 in good health.

J is TRBJ1-6 and V is TRBV14; unclear D gene. Trimming removed 4 bases at V and 7 bases at J, with 11 bases between. The CDR3 totals 14 residues. The germline gives CDR1 SGHDN, CDR2 FVKESK. The CDR3 spells CASSLRTENSPLHF. The CDR3, as DNA: TGTGCCAGCAGCCTCCGGACCGAGAATTCACCCCTCCACTTT.

V is TRBV5-8 and J is TRBJ1-2, with D unresolved. CDR3 length: 12 amino acids. Germline V gives CDR1 SGHTS, CDR2 YDEGEE. The ends were cut back, 4 bases at V and 7 bases at J, with 11 bases in the middle. The CDR3 sequence is CASSTTLSGYTF. The CDR3 DNA reads as TGTGCCAGCAGCACAACGCTGAGTGGCTACACCTTC.

The sample holds one count of this clone. A much larger clone lies one base from this, so it may be a read error. The same CDR3 is also encoded by other DNA sequences in this sample. The CDR3 region is CASSLDSSYNSPLHF. In nucleotides, the CDR3 is TGTGCCAGCAGCTTAGACAGCTCCTATAATTCACCCCTCCACTTT. The chain joins TRBV7-9 to TRBJ1-6; D is uncertain. The CDR3 contains 15 residues. With 1 base removed from V and 0 bases from J, the gap between germline ends came to 4 bases. CDR1 SEHNR and CDR2 FQNEAQ come from the germline V gene (reference sequence).

This clone was detected ten times or more. This sequence joins TRBV5-1 and TRBJ1-6; 7 nucleotides line up with TRBD1. Unmatched junction bases numbered 7, after V lost 3 bases and J lost 10 bases. CDR3 length: 14 amino acids. Germline V gene lookup returns CDR1 SGHRS and CDR2 YFSETQ. CDR3 region: CASSSEGAGSPLHF. CDR3 nucleotides: TGCGCCAGCAGCTCTGAGGGGGCAGGGTCACCCCTCCACTTT.

V is TRBV11-3 and J is TRBJ2-2; 9 bases are shared with TRBD1. This CDR3 contains 15 residues. Germline values: CDR1 SGHNT, CDR2 YENEEA. V shed 5 bases, J shed 7 bases, and the junction held 8 bases outside the gene matches. The CDR3 spells CASSPGQGVGGELFF. In DNA, the CDR3 is TGTGCCAGCAGCCCGGGACAGGGAGTCGGCGGGGAGCTGTTTTTT.

In this sample, this clone turned up a few times. The rearrangement joins TRBV4-2 to TRBJ1-5; a weak D match, TRBD1 (6 bases). Germline CDR1 LGHNA, CDR2 YNFKEQ. This CDR3 contains 16 residues. Trimming took 0 bases from V and 6 from J, leaving 15 bases between them. The CDR3 nucleotides are TGTGCCAGCAGCCAAGAGTATACAGGGTATAGTCAGCCCCAGCATTTT. Protein product: CASSQEYTGYSQPQHF.

This clone has just one count. The rearrangement links TRBV6-1 to TRBJ1-3; no clear D. V lost 2 bases and J lost 0, with 8 bases in between. The length of the CDR3 is 15 residues. CDR1 and CDR2 (germline): MNHNS, SASEGT. This CDR3 reads CASSENNISGNTIYF. Here the CDR3 DNA reads TGTGCCAGCAGTGAAAATAACATCTCTGGAAACACCATATATTTT.

This chain links TRBV5-4 with TRBJ2-3; 11 bases are shared with TRBD2. CDR1 and CDR2 from the germline V gene are SGHNT and YYREEE (reference sequence). The ends lost 4 bases at V and 1 base at J; junction bases unmatched: 5. The CDR3 extends over 16 amino acids. The CDR3 DNA reads as TGTGCCAGCAGCCCGGCGGGACTAGCGGGCACAGATACGCAGTATTTT. Translation: CASSPAGLAGTDTQYF. Combining the CDR3 with reference TRBV5-4 and TRBJ2-3 gives the whole variable domain ETGVTQSPTHLIKTRGQQVTLRCSSQSGHNTVSWYQQALGQGPQFIFQYYREEENGRGNFPPRFSGLQFPNYSSELNVNALELDDSALYLCASSPAGLAGTDTQYFGPGTRLTVL.

This chain uses TRBV18 with TRBJ1-1; D gene ambiguous. V shed 5 bases and J shed 1 base, with 14 bases lying between them. Germline V gene data show CDR1 as KGHSH and CDR2 as LQKENI. CDR3 length: 15 residues. CDR3 in amino acids: CASSILDTGNTEAFF. The CDR3 DNA reads as TGTGCCAGCTCAATATTGGATACCGGGAACACTGAAGCTTTCTTT.

The genes are TRBV6-1 and TRBJ1-6; D unclear. Germline values: CDR1 MNHNS, CDR2 SASEGT. V was clipped by 3 bases and J by 9 bases, with 12 bases between them. This CDR3 has 14 amino acids. The CDR3 DNA reads TGTGCCAGCAGTGATACTGGGTGGGGTTCACCCCTCCACTTT. It translates to CASSDTGWGSPLHF.

The CDR3 here is CASSPQQGRGSNQPQHF. In DNA, the CDR3 is TGTGCCAGCAGTCCTCAACAGGGGCGAGGGAGCAATCAGCCCCAGCATTTT. The chain couples TRBV25-1 to TRBJ1-5; 7 bases map to TRBD1. Germline lookup yields CDR1 MGHDK and CDR2 SYGVNS. This CDR3 spans 17 amino acids. J gave up 1 base and V 5 bases, and 11 bases lay outside the gene matches.

The chain uses TRBV27 and TRBJ2-6; 7 positions match TRBD2. This CDR3 contains 14 residues. The germline V gene has CDR1 MNHEY and CDR2 SMNVEV (reference sequence). DNA of the CDR3: TGTGCTTGCAGGGAGGGCTCTGGGGCCAACGTCCTGACTTTC. Translated: CACREGSGANVLTF. The full variable domain, with the rest looked up from reference TRBV27 and TRBJ2-6, is EAQVTQNPRYLITVTGKKLTVTCSQNMNHEYMSWYRQDPGLGLRQIYYSMNVEVTDKGDVPEGYKVSRKEKRNFPLILESPSPNQTSLYFCACREGSGANVLTFGAGSRLTVL.

CDR3 in amino acids: CAISGSTVNTEAFF. The CDR3 DNA follows: TGTGCCATCAGTGGCTCGACAGTGAACACTGAAGCTTTCTTT. This sequence joins TRBV10-3 and TRBJ1-1; TRBD1 might be the D (5 bases). From germline, CDR1 is ENHRY and CDR2 SYGVKD. This CDR3 contains 14 residues. Trimming removed 4 bases at V and 0 bases at J, with 9 bases between.

In this sample, this clone turned up a few times. The genes are TRBV2 and TRBJ2-3; TRBD2 aligns across 12 bases. This CDR3 spans 15 amino acids. V lost 5 bases to trimming and J lost 5 bases; unmatched junction nucleotides: 5. The V gene's germline CDR1 is SNHLY and CDR2 FYNNEI. The CDR3 sequence: CASSPSGGVVDTQYF. Written as DNA, the CDR3 is TGTGCCAGCAGTCCTAGCGGGGGGGTGGTAGATACGCAGTATTTT.

The gene calls are TRBV18 and TRBJ1-2, with D possibly TRBD1 on 6 matching bases. Germline V gives CDR1 KGHSH, CDR2 LQKENI. The CDR3 contains 18 residues. Trimming took off 0 bases at V and 0 bases at J, with 17 bases between the two ends. This chain's CDR3 is CASSPPGHSGFSNYGYTF. For the CDR3, the DNA is TGTGCCAGCTCACCACCGGGACACTCAGGGTTCTCTAACTATGGCTACACCTTC.

A single count supports this clone. This chain uses TRBV6-1 with TRBJ2-7; D is unclear. The CDR3 contains 12 residues. Germline-derived CDR1 and CDR2 are MNHNS and SASEGT. Trimming removed 7 bases from V and 2 bases from J, with 9 bases in between. CDR3 amino acids: CASTQSPYEQYF. For the CDR3, the DNA is TGTGCCAGCACCCAAAGCCCCTACGAGCAGTACTTC.

V and J are TRBV30 and TRBJ2-7; D ambiguous. CDR1 is GTSNPN, CDR2 SVGIG, per germline (reference sequence). The ends were cut back, 0 bases at V and 4 bases at J, with 10 bases in the middle. This CDR3 comprises 13 residues. The CDR3 nucleotides are TGTGCCTGGAGTGTTGGTCTTGCTTACGAGCAGTACTTC. Translated: CAWSVGLAYEQYF.

The chain couples TRBV19 to TRBJ1-1, with D unresolved. The CDR3 consists of 14 residues. V lost 4 bases and J 3 bases, leaving 12 bases between the germline ends. Germline V gene data show CDR1 as LNHDA and CDR2 as SQIVND (reference sequence). For the CDR3, the DNA is TGTGCCAGTAGTACCCCTCTCTGGGACACTGAAGCTTTCTTT. Translated, it gives CASSTPLWDTEAFF.

This clone showed up just a few times. The chain carries TRBV10-3 and TRBJ1-1; maybe TRBD1 (5 bases). Deletions cut 6 bases from V and 0 bases from J, with 14 bases between. CDR3 length: 15 amino acids. Germline assignment: CDR1 ENHRY and CDR2 SYGVKD. The CDR3 loop reads CAIRGTGAMNTEAFF. The DNA of the CDR3 is TGTGCCATCAGGGGAACAGGAGCTATGAACACTGAAGCTTTCTTT.

V is TRBV10-1 and J is TRBJ1-1; D is unresolved. V lost 3 bases, J lost 1 base, and 6 bases lay in between. This CDR3 is 13 amino acids long. Germline-derived CDR1 and CDR2 are WNHNN and SYGVQD (reference sequence). The CDR3 protein is CASSDSGNTEAFF. CDR3 DNA sequence: TGCGCCAGCAGTGACTCAGGGAACACTGAAGCTTTCTTT.

The chain couples TRBV10-3 to TRBJ1-3; the D gene is possibly TRBD1 (6 bases). Looked up from germline, CDR1 is ENHRY and CDR2 is SYGVKD. There are 15 residues in the CDR3. Trimming removed 6 bases at V and 0 bases at J, with 12 bases between. CDR3 coding DNA: TGTGCCATCAGGGACACAGGGAGCTCTGGAAACACCATATATTTT. Translation: CAIRDTGSSGNTIYF.

The genes are TRBV6-5 and TRBJ2-2; D tentatively reads TRBD1 or TRBD2 (5 bases each). V was pared by 6 bases and J by 9 bases, with 17 bases between. This CDR3 is 14 amino acids long. Germline assignment: CDR1 MNHEY and CDR2 SVGAGI. This CDR3 reads CASSPRIGERELFF. Here the CDR3 DNA reads TGTGCCAGCAGCCCCCGAATAGGGGAGAGGGAGCTGTTTTTT.

The chain couples TRBV19 to TRBJ2-5; D unresolved. This CDR3 spans 14 amino acids. Looked up from germline, CDR1 is LNHDA and CDR2 is SQIVND (reference sequence). Trimming pared 8 bases from V and 2 bases from J, leaving 15 bases between. The CDR3 DNA sequence: TGTGCCAGTGCAGCCGGCAGGTCGCAAGAGACCCAGTACTTC. Protein: CASAAGRSQETQYF.

The table lists this clone with many counts. V is TRBV6-4 and J is TRBJ1-2, with D possibly being TRBD1 (5 bases). CDR3 length equals 14 residues. CDR1 is MRHNA, CDR2 SNTAGT, per germline. V was shortened by 5 bases and J by 7 bases, with 17 bases between the two germline ends. CDR3 bases: TGTGCCAGCAGTCCCGACAGAACGGCGGGTGGCTACACCTTC. Translating it yields CASSPDRTAGGYTF.